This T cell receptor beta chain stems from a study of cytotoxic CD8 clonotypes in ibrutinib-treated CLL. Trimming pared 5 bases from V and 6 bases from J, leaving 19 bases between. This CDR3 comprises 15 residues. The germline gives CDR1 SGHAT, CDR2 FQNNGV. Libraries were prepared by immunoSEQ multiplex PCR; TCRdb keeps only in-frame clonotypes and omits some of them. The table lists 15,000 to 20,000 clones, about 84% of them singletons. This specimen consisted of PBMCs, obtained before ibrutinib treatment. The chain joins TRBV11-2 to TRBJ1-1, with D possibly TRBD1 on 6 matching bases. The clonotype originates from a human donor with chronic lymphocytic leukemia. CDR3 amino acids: CASSTKQGIWPEAFF. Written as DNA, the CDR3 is TGTGCCAGCAGCACGAAACAGGGCATATGGCCTGAAGCTTTCTTT.